The present entry profiles one T cell receptor beta chain with its context. Its specificity is unknown. This entry is derived from a study of cytomegalovirus exposure and HLA in healthy donors. With 60 Vbeta and 13 Jbeta primers, the PCR was carried out. Data came from immunoSEQ multiplex PCR; TCRdb stores just in-frame clones and leaves some out. Altogether some 220,000 clones are present, more than 85% being singletons, with the ten largest covering 1%. Regarding the study as a whole: Productive status was seen about 90% or about 30% of the time for most TCR beta V segments in an earlier analysis.

Germline assignment: CDR1 LGHNA and CDR2 YSLEER. V was clipped by 4 bases and J by 4 bases; unmatched bases: 9. The CDR3 contains 15 residues. The receptor comes from a woman between 18 and 29 years old in good health and CMV-seronegative. This chain uses TRBV4-3 with TRBJ2-5; 7 bases line up with TRBD2. The source material was PBMCs. CDR3 in amino acids: CASSRDYQSGETQYF. The DNA for the CDR3 is TGCGCCAGCAGCCGGGACTACCAATCGGGAGAGACCCAGTACTTC.